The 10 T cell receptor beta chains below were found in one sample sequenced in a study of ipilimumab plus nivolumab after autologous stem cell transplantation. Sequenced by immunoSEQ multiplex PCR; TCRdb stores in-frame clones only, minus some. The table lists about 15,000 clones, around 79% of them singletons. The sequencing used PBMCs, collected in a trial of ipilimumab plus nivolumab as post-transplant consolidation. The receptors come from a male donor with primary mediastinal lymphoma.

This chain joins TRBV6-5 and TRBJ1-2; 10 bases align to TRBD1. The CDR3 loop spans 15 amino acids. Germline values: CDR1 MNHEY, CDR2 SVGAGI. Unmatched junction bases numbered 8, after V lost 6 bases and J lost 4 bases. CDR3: CASSPDRGRGYGYTF. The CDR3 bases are TGTGCCAGCAGCCCCGACAGGGGGCGAGGCTATGGCTACACCTTC.

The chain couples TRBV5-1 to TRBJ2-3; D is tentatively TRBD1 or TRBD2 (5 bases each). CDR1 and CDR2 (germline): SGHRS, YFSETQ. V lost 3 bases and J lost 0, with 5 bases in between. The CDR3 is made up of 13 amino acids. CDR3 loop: CASSWDSTDTQYF. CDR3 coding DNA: TGCGCCAGCAGCTGGGACAGCACAGATACGCAGTATTTT. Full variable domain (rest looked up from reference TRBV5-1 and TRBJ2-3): KAGVTQTPRYLIKTRGQQVTLSCSPISGHRSVSWYQQTPGQGLQFLFEYFSETQRNKGNFPGRFSGRQFSNSRSEMNVSTLELGDSALYLCASSWDSTDTQYFGPGTRLTVL.

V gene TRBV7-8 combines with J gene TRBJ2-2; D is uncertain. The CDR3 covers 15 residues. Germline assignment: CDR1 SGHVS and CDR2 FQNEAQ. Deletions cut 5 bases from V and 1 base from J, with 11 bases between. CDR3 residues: CASSLRVQNTGELFF. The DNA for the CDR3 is TGTGCCAGCAGCCTCCGGGTCCAGAACACCGGGGAGCTGTTTTTT.

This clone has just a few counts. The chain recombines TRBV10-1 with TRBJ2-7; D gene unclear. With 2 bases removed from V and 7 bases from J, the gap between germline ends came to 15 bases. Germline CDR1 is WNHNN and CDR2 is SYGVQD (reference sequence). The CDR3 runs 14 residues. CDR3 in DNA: TGCGCCAGCAGTGAGGATGGGTCCCCCCAGGAGCAGTACTTC. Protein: CASSEDGSPQEQYF.

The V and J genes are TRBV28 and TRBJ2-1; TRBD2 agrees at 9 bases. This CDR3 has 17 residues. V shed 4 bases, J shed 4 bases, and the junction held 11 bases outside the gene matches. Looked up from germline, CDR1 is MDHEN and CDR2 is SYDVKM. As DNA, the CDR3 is TGTGCCAGCAGTTCCACTGGCGGGGGGGCCCTATACAATGAGCAGTTCTTC. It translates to CASSSTGGGALYNEQFF.

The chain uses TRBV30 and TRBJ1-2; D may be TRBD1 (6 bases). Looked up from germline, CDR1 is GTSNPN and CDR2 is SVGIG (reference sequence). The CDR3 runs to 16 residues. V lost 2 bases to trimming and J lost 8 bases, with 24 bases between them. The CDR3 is CAWSIVGQSGAEGYTF. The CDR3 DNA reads TGTGCCTGGAGTATAGTTGGACAGTCTGGGGCGGAAGGCTACACCTTC.

The CDR3 sequence is CAWKLWGAQETQYF. The DNA for the CDR3 is TGTGCCTGGAAATTGTGGGGGGCCCAAGAGACCCAGTACTTC. The gene calls are TRBV30 and TRBJ2-5; perhaps D is TRBD1 or TRBD2 (6 bases each). With 4 bases removed from V and 1 base from J, the gap between germline ends came to 13 bases. The germline V gene encodes CDR1 GTSNPN and CDR2 SVGIG (reference sequence). The CDR3 has 14 amino acids.

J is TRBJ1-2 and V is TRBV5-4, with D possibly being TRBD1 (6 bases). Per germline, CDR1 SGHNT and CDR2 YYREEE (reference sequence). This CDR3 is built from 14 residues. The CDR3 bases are TGTGCAGTAGCGGAAGGGGGAATGGGCTATGGCTACACCTTC. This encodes CAVAEGGMGYGYTF.

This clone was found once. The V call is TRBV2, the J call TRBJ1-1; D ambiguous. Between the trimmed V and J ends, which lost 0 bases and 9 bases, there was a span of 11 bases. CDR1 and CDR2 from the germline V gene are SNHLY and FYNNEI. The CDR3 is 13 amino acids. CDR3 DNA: TGTGCCAGCAGTGAAGCGCGCGAGTCCCAAGCTTTCTTT. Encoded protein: CASSEARESQAFF.

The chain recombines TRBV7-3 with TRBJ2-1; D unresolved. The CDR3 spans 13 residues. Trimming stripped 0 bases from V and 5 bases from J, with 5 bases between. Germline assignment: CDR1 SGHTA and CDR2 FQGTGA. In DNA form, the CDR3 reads TGTGCCAGCAGCTTAACTATCAACAATGAGCAGTTCTTC. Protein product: CASSLTINNEQFF.